Each of the 5 T cell receptor beta chains below was sequenced from the same sample in a study of blood T cell repertoires in COVID-19 (dated by TCRdb to between 2020 and 2021). The library was obtained by the immunoSEQ multiplex PCR assay. TCRdb re-hosts the immuneACCESS table, in-frame sequences only. Its copies lack some clones; in the studies checked, an unresolved V gene accounts for under half of them, and the cause for the rest is not known. The sample contains 120,000 to 150,000 clones, around four fifths of them found a single time. The top ten clonotypes cover nearly 3% of the sample. The sequenced sample was peripheral blood. The receptor set was obtained from a woman aged 40 to 50 with active or convalescent COVID-19.

This clone was counted a few times. The chain combines TRBV6-5 with TRBJ1-5; TRBD1 agrees at 9 bases. Germline-derived CDR1 and CDR2 are MNHEY and SVGAGI. V gave up 6 bases and J gave up 4 bases; unmatched junction bases: 4. The CDR3 consists of 14 residues. The CDR3 DNA sequence: TGTGCCAGCAGCCGGGACAGGGTAAATCAGCCCCAGCATTTT. Translating it yields CASSRDRVNQPQHF.

This chain uses TRBV27 with TRBJ1-1; TRBD1 is a possible D gene (6 bases). The CDR3 length is 15 residues. V was clipped by 2 bases and J by 2 bases, with 12 bases between them. CDR1 and CDR2 from the germline V gene are MNHEY and SMNVEV (reference sequence). In DNA, the CDR3 is TGTGCCAGCAGTTTAAGAAGGGGGGGAAACACTGAAGCTTTCTTT. This translates into CASSLRRGGNTEAFF.

This rearrangement joins TRBV5-1 to TRBJ2-1; 8 positions agree with TRBD1. Trimming removed 4 bases from V and 6 bases from J; junction bases left unmatched: 15. Germline V CDR1 and CDR2: SGHRS, YFSETQ. This CDR3 contains 17 residues. The CDR3 nucleotides read TGCGCCAGCAGCCTAAGACAGGGGCCGGGGGTAATCAATGAGCAGTTCTTC. It codes for CASSLRQGPGVINEQFF.

The chain links TRBV9 to TRBJ1-1; 7 bases are a match to TRBD1. Germline V gene lookup returns CDR1 SGDLS and CDR2 YYNGEE. V dropped 1 base and J dropped 11; count of bases not matched to a gene: 8. This CDR3 spans 13 amino acids. The CDR3, as DNA: TGTGCCAGCAGCGTACAAGGGGGCGAAGAGGCTTTCTTT. Translated: CASSVQGGEEAFF.

This chain joins TRBV27 and TRBJ1-2; D uncertain. V gave up 2 bases and J gave up 5 bases, with 12 bases separating them. The V gene's germline CDR1 is MNHEY and CDR2 SMNVEV (reference sequence). The CDR3 length is 14 residues. In nucleotides, the CDR3 is TGTGCCAGCAGTTTACTAGGTGACGGGTATGGCTACACCTTC. It encodes CASSLLGDGYGYTF.